This T cell receptor (beta chain) was obtained from a study of blood T cell repertoires in COVID-19. Background on the study: Acute and convalescent COVID-19 specimens originated in the United States, Italy and Spain. PBMCs, B-cell-depleted T cells, or T cells were the source of the cDNA or gDNA that made up the material.

Under the authors' procedure: Researchers report that nucleated cell counts were estimated from reference gene primer amplification. The protocol was immunoSEQ multiplex PCR, while the TCRdb copy is restricted to in-frame clones and leaves out a portion. The V and J calls and clone size come from that table; D and trimming were worked out from the DNA. The repertoire includes 85,000 to 100,000 clones, just over 85% of them detected once, and about 1.9% sits in the top ten. The CDR3 extends over 16 amino acids. Trimming cost V 6 bases and J 2 bases; bases outside gene matches: 6. Germline CDR1 and CDR2: SGHVS and FQNEAQ. The Seattle patients, enrolled during active infection, were followed longitudinally.

V is TRBV7-8 and J is TRBJ2-5; 13 bases line up with TRBD2. The sequence came from a man aged 50 to 59 with COVID-19, enrolled during active disease. Sequenced sample: peripheral blood. The CDR3 nucleotides read TGTGCCAGCAGGAGGACTAGCGGGGGAAGTCAAGAGACCCAGTACTTC. It specifies CASRRTSGGSQETQYF.